This entry features one T cell receptor beta chain sequence. Generated by immunoSEQ multiplex PCR, the TCRdb table keeps only in-frame clones and is missing some. The sample holds fewer than 200,000 clones; 65% to 90% are singletons and the top ten take over 7%. The sample comes from a study of blood T cell repertoires in COVID-19. CDR3 length: 11 residues. Germline CDR1 and CDR2: MDHEN and SYDVKM. Between the trimmed V and J ends, which lost 6 bases and 5 bases, there was a span of 5 bases. The receptor was isolated from a man aged 45-60 years with active or convalescent COVID-19. This rearrangement joins TRBV28 to TRBJ2-1, with D perhaps matching TRBD1 (5 bases). The material sequenced was peripheral blood. CDR3 DNA: TGTGCCAGCAGCAGGGACAATGAGCAGTTCTTC. It is translated as CASSRDNEQFF. Supplemented by reference TRBV28 and TRBJ2-1, the full variable domain reads DVKVTQSSRYLVKRTGEKVFLECVQDMDHENMFWYRQDPGLGLRLIYFSYDVKMKEKGDIPEGYSVSREKKERFSLILESASTNQTSMYLCASSRDNEQFFGPGTRLTVL.